The 8 T cell receptor beta chains reported below all come from one sample, sequenced in a study of cytomegalovirus exposure and HLA in healthy donors. PCR amplification relied on 60 Vbeta primers (plus 13 Jbeta primers). Method: immunoSEQ multiplex PCR; TCRdb's copy keeps in-frame clones and lacks some. The table shows under 150,000 clones, with around 82% occurring only once. The source material was PBMCs. These receptors were taken from a man aged 40-55 years in good health and CMV-seropositive.

This rearrangement joins TRBV7-2 to TRBJ1-6, with D perhaps matching TRBD1 (6 bases). CDR3 size: 15 residues. Germline assignment: CDR1 SGHTA and CDR2 FQGNSA. Between the trimmed V and J ends, which lost 6 bases and 6 bases, there was a span of 15 bases. In DNA, the CDR3 is TGTGCCAGCAGTTCGGGGGGCGCGGGTAATTCACCCCTCCACTTT. Residues: CASSSGGAGNSPLHF.

This clone was observed a single time. The rearrangement joins TRBV29-1 to TRBJ2-6; possible D gene TRBD1, 5 bases. The CDR3 is 16 residues long. The germline V gene encodes CDR1 SQVTM and CDR2 ANQGSEA. The germline V and J ends were trimmed by 3 bases and 0 bases, with 12 bases remaining between them. The CDR3 is CSVDGQGLSGANVLTF. Here the CDR3 DNA reads TGCAGCGTTGATGGTCAGGGCCTCTCTGGGGCCAACGTCCTGACTTTC. The full variable domain, in which reference TRBV29-1 and TRBJ2-6 provide the parts outside the CDR3, is SAVISQKPSRDICQRGTSLTIQCQVDSQVTMMFWYRQQPGQSLTLIATANQGSEATYESGFVIDKFPISRPNLTFSTLTVSNMSPEDSSIYLCSVDGQGLSGANVLTFGAGSRLTVL.

The chain joins TRBV7-2 to TRBJ2-1, with 11 bases aligning to TRBD1. Germline CDR1 and CDR2: SGHTA and FQGNSA. V dropped 5 bases and J dropped 8; count of bases not matched to a gene: 11. The CDR3 is 16 residues long. The CDR3 sequence: CASSRQGTGGGDEQFF. The DNA for the CDR3 is TGTGCCAGCAGCAGGCAAGGGACAGGGGGGGGTGATGAGCAGTTCTTC.

The chain recombines TRBV18 with TRBJ1-3; D is ambiguous. The CDR3 contains 17 residues. V was clipped by 6 bases and J by 0 bases, with 18 bases between them. CDR1 KGHSH and CDR2 LQKENI come from the germline V gene. The CDR3 sequence is CASSRILGKNSGNTIYF. The CDR3 DNA reads TGTGCCAGCTCTCGGATCCTGGGCAAAAACTCTGGAAACACCATATATTTT.

CDR3 nucleotides: TGTGCCAGCAGTCCACTAGTGCGGGGAAGTGAGCAGTTCTTC. Amino acids: CASSPLVRGSEQFF. This chain links TRBV27 with TRBJ2-1; D possibly corresponds to TRBD2 (6 bases). The CDR3 is 14 residues long. V lost 5 bases to trimming and J lost 9 bases, with 17 bases between them. Germline V gives CDR1 MNHEY, CDR2 SMNVEV (reference sequence).

The chain links TRBV15 to TRBJ2-1; D is unclear. Germline V gene lookup returns CDR1 LNHNV and CDR2 YYDKDF (reference sequence). CDR3 length: 14 amino acids. V dropped 0 bases and J dropped 10 bases, with 13 bases sitting between them. CDR3: CATSRENDKSEQFF. The CDR3 DNA follows: TGTGCCACCAGCAGAGAAAATGACAAGTCGGAGCAGTTCTTC.

This clone was picked up one time. This chain joins TRBV19 and TRBJ1-5, with a weak D call TRBD1 (6 bases). CDR1 LNHDA and CDR2 SQIVND come from the germline V gene (reference sequence). Trimming shortened V by 6 bases and J by 0 bases, and 12 bases separated the two germline ends. The CDR3 is made up of 15 amino acids. CDR3 DNA: TGTGCCAGTAGCTGGACAGCAAGTAGCAATCAGCCCCAGCATTTT. Its translation: CASSWTASSNQPQHF.

This clone was observed once. The rearrangement joins TRBV4-1 to TRBJ2-1; perhaps TRBD2 as D (6 bases). Trimming removed 1 base at V and 1 base at J, with 14 bases between. The germline CDR1 and CDR2 sequences are MGHRA and YSYEKL. This CDR3 contains 17 residues. In DNA, the CDR3 is TGCGCCAGCAGCCAAGCCCCCTCGGCGGGGTCCTACAATGAGCAGTTCTTC. It specifies CASSQAPSAGSYNEQFF.